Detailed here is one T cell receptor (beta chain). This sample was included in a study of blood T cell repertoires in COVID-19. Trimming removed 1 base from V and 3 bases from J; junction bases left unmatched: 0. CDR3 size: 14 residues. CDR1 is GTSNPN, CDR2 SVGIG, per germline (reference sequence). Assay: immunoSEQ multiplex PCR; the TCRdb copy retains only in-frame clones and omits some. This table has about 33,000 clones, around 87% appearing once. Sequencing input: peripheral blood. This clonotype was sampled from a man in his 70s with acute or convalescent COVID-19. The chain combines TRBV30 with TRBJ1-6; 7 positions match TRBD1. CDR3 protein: CAWSGQGYNSPLHF. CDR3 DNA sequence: TGTGCCTGGAGTGGACAGGGCTATAATTCACCCCTCCACTTT. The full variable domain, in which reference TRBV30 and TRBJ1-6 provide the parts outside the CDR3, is SQTIHQWPATLVQPVGSPLSLECTVEGTSNPNLYWYRQAAGRGLQLLFYSVGIGQISSEVPQNLSASRPQDRQFILSSKKLLLSDSGFYLCAWSGQGYNSPLHFGNGTRLTVT.